Listed here are 2 T cell receptor beta chains from one sample, sequenced in a study of T cell responses to AZD1222 COVID-19 vaccine. The protocol was immunoSEQ multiplex PCR, while the TCRdb copy is restricted to in-frame clones and leaves out a portion. The top ten hold roughly 26% of the sample, which has 150,000 to 200,000 clones, approximately 90% seen once. Sequenced here: peripheral blood, sampled 28 days after the second AZD1222 dose. The source is an adult who received the AZD1222 COVID-19 vaccine.

This chain uses TRBV6-6 with TRBJ2-1; 10 nucleotides line up with TRBD2. The CDR3 covers 17 residues. V lost 5 bases to trimming and J lost 1 base; unmatched junction nucleotides: 8. Germline assignment: CDR1 MNHNY and CDR2 SVGAGI (reference sequence). CDR3 nucleotides: TGTGCCAGCAGTCCGACAGTAGCGGGAGGTTCCTACAATGAGCAGTTCTTC. Its protein is CASSPTVAGGSYNEQFF.

The chain combines TRBV9 with TRBJ2-7; maybe TRBD2 (5 bases). The germline V gene encodes CDR1 SGDLS and CDR2 YYNGEE. V lost 3 bases and J 7 bases, leaving 11 bases between the germline ends. This CDR3 has 12 residues. The CDR3 is CASSGGGREQYF. CDR3 nucleotide sequence: TGTGCCAGCAGCGGCGGAGGCAGGGAGCAGTACTTC. Based on the CDR3 plus reference TRBV9 and TRBJ2-7, the full variable domain is DSGVTQTPKHLITATGQRVTLRCSPRSGDLSVYWYQQSLDQGLQFLIQYYNGEERAKGNILERFSAQQFPDLHSELNLSSLELGDSALYFCASSGGGREQYFGPGTRLTVT.